A single TCR beta chain is shown here with its context. What it binds is unknown. Germline V gene lookup returns CDR1 LNHDA and CDR2 SQIVND (reference sequence). V dropped 5 bases and J dropped 1 base, with 8 bases sitting between them. This CDR3 spans 13 amino acids. The data were obtained in a study of cytomegalovirus exposure and HLA in healthy donors. Study findings and constraints: Among TCR beta chains of equal frequency, HLA-associated ones were more clonally expanded in a later analysis. Later analysis identified a missense DCLRE1C variant that was linked to TCR beta V- and J-gene trimming. The study listed about 150 cytomegalovirus-associated TCR beta chains. According to a later analysis, most TCR beta chains associated with CMV appeared HLA-restricted.

Researchers ran the PCR with 60 Vbeta and 13 Jbeta primers. The table came from immunoSEQ multiplex PCR; TCRdb's copy has only in-frame clones and leaves some out. This specimen shows approximately 38,000 clones; the ten leading clones hold 5.5% to 7%. Sequencing was done on a sample of PBMCs. V usage is TRBV19 and J usage is TRBJ1-1; no clear D. This sequence originates from a human donor in good health. For the CDR3, the DNA is TGTGCCAGTAGTTGGAGGCAGAACACTGAAGCTTTCTTT. Encoded protein: CASSWRQNTEAFF. Variable domain in full (rest from reference TRBV19 and TRBJ1-1): DGGITQSPKYLFRKEGQNVTLSCEQNLNHDAMYWYRQDPGQGLRLIYYSQIVNDFQKGDIAEGYSVSREKKESFPLTVTSAQKNPTAFYLCASSWRQNTEAFFGQGTRLTVV.